This TCR beta chain was captured by sequencing in a study of human T cells and chemical hapten exposure. The sample holds many counts of this clonotype. Time point of the sample: patch test 1, 2 weeks after DPC sensitization. Indicated treatment: therapeutic diphenylcyclopropenone sensitization with weekly scalp DPC. Each CDR3 protein gets one entry after TCRdb re-called the RACE reads with MiXCR. There are some 50,000 distinct CDR3 sequences in the sample; around 9.3% occur only once, and 10% to 15% lies in the top ten. The sample consisted of whole blood, taken in connection with sensitization to the hapten diphenylcyclopropenone (DPC). This clonotype was sampled from a woman between 35 and 50 years old with alopecia areata. Some clones in this sample may be carry-over from other donors' samples.

This chain's CDR3 is CASSHRDRGVVSDTQYF. In DNA, the CDR3 is TGTGCCAGCAGCCATAGGGACAGGGGAGTGGTCTCAGATACGCAGTATTTT. The chain is built from TRBV7-2 and TRBJ2-3; 10 bases align to TRBD1. J lost 4 bases, V lost 5 bases, and 12 bases had no gene match. Germline-derived CDR1 and CDR2 are SGHTA and FQGNSA. The CDR3 has 17 amino acids.